The clone carrying this T cell receptor beta chain appeared a few times. TCRdb independently ran MiXCR on the 5' RACE reads; one entry per CDR3 protein. The data contain approximately 110,000 distinct CDR3 sequences, about 20% of them singletons. The data originate from a study of T-cell memory formation after mild COVID-19. The ends lost 0 bases at V and 5 bases at J; junction bases unmatched: 4. Germline V gene lookup returns CDR1 MGHRA and CDR2 YSYEKL. This CDR3 is 15 amino acids long. The clonotype was recovered from a man between 18 and 29 years old who had mild COVID-19 (a few samples of this study predate the infection). Cell type and time point are not known. V gene TRBV4-1 combines with J gene TRBJ1-1; 9 bases map to TRBD1. Sequenced sample: PBMCs or a T cell subset sorted from them (not recorded which). CDR3 protein: CASSQDGTGYTEAFF. DNA of the CDR3: TGCGCCAGCAGCCAAGATGGGACAGGGTATACTGAAGCTTTCTTT.